The TCR beta chain under discussion was sequenced for a study of a mutant IDH1 vaccine in newly diagnosed glioma. The wider study: It was radiotherapy, temozolomide, or both that patients received previously, with most receiving both. General study points: Among patients, 90% to 95% showed immune responses induced by the vaccine.

Repertoires were generated with immunoSEQ multiplex PCR, while TCRdb's copy carries only in-frame clones and drops some. The table includes approximately 70,000 clones, about 86% detected once. CDR1 SGHNT and CDR2 YYREEE come from the germline V gene (reference sequence). CDR3 length: 18 residues. Trimming took off 2 bases at V and 0 bases at J, with 17 bases between the two ends. Time point given: baseline, week 1 (first vaccination visit). Treatment meaning: pre-vaccination baseline after standard-of-care therapy. A remark on this clone: Antigen: not known.

The V call is TRBV5-4, the J call TRBJ2-2; tentatively, D is TRBD1 (5 bases). This TCR was recovered from a man between 25 and 39 years old with glioma. The sample here was PBMCs, taken from a glioma patient treated with radiotherapy, temozolomide or both. CDR3 sequence: CASSLAGLSPANTGELFF. The CDR3 DNA sequence: TGTGCCAGCAGCTTAGCAGGGTTGAGCCCCGCGAACACCGGGGAGCTGTTTTTT.